These T cell receptor beta chains were read from a single sample in a study of shared clonotypes between healthy human individuals. Profiling relied on immunoSEQ multiplex PCR, and the TCRdb table lists in-frame clones only, not all of them. The sample holds millions of clones, approximately 94% seen once. The material sequenced was naive CD8+ T cells from PBMCs. The receptors were gathered from a man younger than 35 in good health. Some clones in this sample may be carry-over from other donors' samples. CDR3s include the opening cysteine and the closing phenylalanine or tryptophan. The order of the fields is clone size, D gene, J gene, V gene, CDR3 DNA, CDR3 protein. A D gene is named only where the DNA matches it firmly. Expanded clones get a size class; other rows say once, few or many, or leave the size out.

abundance: -; d_gene: -; j_gene: TRBJ2-5; v_gene: TRBV19; CDR3nt: TGTGCCAGTAGTACCTTAGCGTGGGAGACCCAGTACTTC; CDR3aa: CASSTLAWETQYF
abundance: -; d_gene: -; j_gene: TRBJ2-7; v_gene: TRBV18; CDR3nt: TGTGCCAGCTCACCACGTGAAGGACTCTACGAGCAGTACTTC; CDR3aa: CASSPREGLYEQYF
abundance: -; d_gene: TRBD1; j_gene: TRBJ2-2; v_gene: TRBV7-2; CDR3nt: TGTGCCAGCAGCTTAGGGGGAAGAAGAACCCACAGGGGTACCGGGGAGCTGTTTTTT; CDR3aa: CASSLGGRRTHRGTGELFF
abundance: once; d_gene: -; j_gene: TRBJ2-5; v_gene: TRBV19; CDR3nt: TGTGCCAGTAGTATCCGGGACGGAGAAGAGACCCAGTACTTC; CDR3aa: CASSIRDGEETQYF
abundance: -; d_gene: TRBD1; j_gene: TRBJ2-7; v_gene: TRBV2; CDR3nt: TGTGCCAATACAGGGGTGGACCTCTACGAGCAGTACTTC; CDR3aa: CANTGVDLYEQYF
abundance: -; d_gene: -; j_gene: TRBJ1-2; v_gene: TRBV13; CDR3nt: TGTGCCAGCAGCCCGGGGACACTCTATGGCTACACCTTC; CDR3aa: CASSPGTLYGYTF
abundance: -; d_gene: TRBD2; j_gene: TRBJ2-4; v_gene: TRBV4-1; CDR3nt: TGCGCCAGCAGCCCCATCCGGCCAGCGGGAGGGCGGGACATTCAGTACTTC; CDR3aa: CASSPIRPAGGRDIQYF
abundance: -; d_gene: -; j_gene: TRBJ2-7; v_gene: TRBV27; CDR3nt: TGTGCCAGCAGTTTAGGGGGGTCCTACGAGCAGTACTTC; CDR3aa: CASSLGGSYEQYF
abundance: -; d_gene: -; j_gene: TRBJ2-5; v_gene: TRBV14; CDR3nt: TGTGCCAGCAGCCAAGACCCCTGGGAGACCCAGTACTTC; CDR3aa: CASSQDPWETQYF
abundance: -; d_gene: -; j_gene: TRBJ2-7; v_gene: TRBV7-9; CDR3nt: TGTGCCAGCAGCTCAAGCCTAATATACGAGCAGTACTTC; CDR3aa: CASSSSLIYEQYF
abundance: -; d_gene: -; j_gene: TRBJ2-1; v_gene: TRBV5-6; CDR3nt: TGTGCCAGCAGCCTGCGGGTGCCTGAATACAATGAGCAGTTCTTC; CDR3aa: CASSLRVPEYNEQFF
abundance: -; d_gene: TRBD2; j_gene: TRBJ2-7; v_gene: TRBV27; CDR3nt: TGTGCCAGCAGTTTATTCTCCAGCGGGGGGATGTACGAGCAGTACTTC; CDR3aa: CASSLFSSGGMYEQYF
abundance: once; d_gene: -; j_gene: TRBJ2-7; v_gene: TRBV7-9; CDR3nt: TGTGCCAGCAGCGGAGGGACAGTTCAGGGTGAGCAGTACTTC; CDR3aa: CASSGGTVQGEQYF
abundance: few; d_gene: -; j_gene: TRBJ2-3; v_gene: TRBV7-9; CDR3nt: TGTGCCAGCAGAACAGGAATCACAGATACGCAGTATTTT; CDR3aa: CASRTGITDTQYF
abundance: once; d_gene: -; j_gene: TRBJ2-1; v_gene: TRBV19; CDR3nt: TGTGCCAGTAGTCCATTCTCCTACAATGAGCAGTTCTTC; CDR3aa: CASSPFSYNEQFF
abundance: -; d_gene: -; j_gene: TRBJ2-7; v_gene: TRBV6-6; CDR3nt: TGTGCCAGCAGTTACGGCGGGACAGTTTACGAGCAGTACTTC; CDR3aa: CASSYGGTVYEQYF
abundance: once; d_gene: TRBD2; j_gene: TRBJ2-3; v_gene: TRBV19; CDR3nt: TGTGCCAGTAGTTCACTAGCGGGCACAGATACGCAGTATTTT; CDR3aa: CASSSLAGTDTQYF
abundance: -; d_gene: TRBD2; j_gene: TRBJ2-7; v_gene: TRBV5-1; CDR3nt: TGCGCCAGCAGCTTAGCGGGAGGGAACTTCTACGAGCAGTACTTC; CDR3aa: CASSLAGGNFYEQYF
abundance: -; d_gene: -; j_gene: TRBJ2-2; v_gene: TRBV28; CDR3nt: TGTGCCAGCAAACGAACCCCCCGGGACGGGTTTGGGGAGCTGTTTTTT; CDR3aa: CASKRTPRDGFGELFF
abundance: -; d_gene: -; j_gene: TRBJ2-7; v_gene: TRBV19; CDR3nt: TGTGCCAGTAGCTTTACAGGGTACTACGAGCAGTACTTC; CDR3aa: CASSFTGYYEQYF
abundance: -; d_gene: -; j_gene: TRBJ2-6; v_gene: TRBV2; CDR3nt: TGTGCCAGCAGTGAAGTATGGGACTCTGGGGCCAACGTCCTGACTTTC; CDR3aa: CASSEVWDSGANVLTF
abundance: -; d_gene: -; j_gene: TRBJ2-5; v_gene: TRBV7-9; CDR3nt: TGTGCCAGCAGCTTAGCCCGGACTAAGCAACAAGAGACCCAGTACTTC; CDR3aa: CASSLARTKQQETQYF
abundance: once; d_gene: TRBD2; j_gene: TRBJ2-1; v_gene: TRBV7-9; CDR3nt: TGTGCCAGCAGCGGGGGACTAGCGGAAAACAATGAGCAGTTCTTC; CDR3aa: CASSGGLAENNEQFF
abundance: few; d_gene: -; j_gene: TRBJ1-3; v_gene: TRBV27; CDR3nt: TGTGCCAGCAGTAGTGACTGGAGCCGAAACACCATATATTTT; CDR3aa: CASSSDWSRNTIYF
abundance: -; d_gene: -; j_gene: TRBJ2-3; v_gene: TRBV12-5; CDR3nt: TGTGCTAGTGCCCTCCCCCTCACAGATACGCAGTATTTT; CDR3aa: CASALPLTDTQYF
abundance: -; d_gene: TRBD1; j_gene: TRBJ1-2; v_gene: TRBV27; CDR3nt: TGTGCCAGCAGTACTGGACAGGGGGCGCTGGGCTACACCTTC; CDR3aa: CASSTGQGALGYTF
abundance: -; d_gene: -; j_gene: TRBJ1-2; v_gene: TRBV25-1; CDR3nt: TGTGCCAGCAGTGAATACGGGGGATCGAACTATGGCTACACCTTC; CDR3aa: CASSEYGGSNYGYTF
abundance: -; d_gene: -; j_gene: TRBJ1-5; v_gene: TRBV15; CDR3nt: TGTGCCACCAGCGACCGGGGGATGCAGCCCCAGCATTTT; CDR3aa: CATSDRGMQPQHF
abundance: -; d_gene: -; j_gene: TRBJ1-2; v_gene: TRBV7-6; CDR3nt: TGTGCCAGCAGCTTGCTTCAGGGCACGGATGGCTACACCTTC; CDR3aa: CASSLLQGTDGYTF
abundance: -; d_gene: -; j_gene: TRBJ1-3; v_gene: TRBV30; CDR3nt: TGTGCCTGGAGTCTTGGACAGAGGGGGGACCGTGGCACCATATATTTT; CDR3aa: CAWSLGQRGDRGTIYF
abundance: -; d_gene: -; j_gene: TRBJ2-1; v_gene: TRBV15; CDR3nt: TGTGCCACCAGCAGACCGCCCTCCCTAATTTCCCATGAGCAGTTCTTC; CDR3aa: CATSRPPSLISHEQFF
abundance: -; d_gene: -; j_gene: TRBJ1-2; v_gene: TRBV7-8; CDR3nt: TGTGCCAGCAGCTTAGCGCGGTTCCCAGGGTCCTATGGCTACACCTTC; CDR3aa: CASSLARFPGSYGYTF
abundance: -; d_gene: -; j_gene: TRBJ1-5; v_gene: TRBV28; CDR3nt: TGTGCCAGCAACCAATCGGGACGGACTTTATCGCCCCAGCATTTT; CDR3aa: CASNQSGRTLSPQHF
abundance: -; d_gene: TRBD1; j_gene: TRBJ2-3; v_gene: TRBV25-1; CDR3nt: TGTGCCAGCAGTGATCTTGGTGAGACAGGGGGCTACCATACGCAGTATTTT; CDR3aa: CASSDLGETGGYHTQYF
abundance: once; d_gene: -; j_gene: TRBJ2-1; v_gene: TRBV19; CDR3nt: TGTGCCAGTAGTATGGAGCGATGGAATGAGCAGTTCTTC; CDR3aa: CASSMERWNEQFF
abundance: -; d_gene: -; j_gene: TRBJ2-3; v_gene: TRBV6-5; CDR3nt: TGTGCCAGCAGGGACGGAGATTACACAGATACGCAGTATTTT; CDR3aa: CASRDGDYTDTQYF
abundance: -; d_gene: -; j_gene: TRBJ1-5; v_gene: TRBV19; CDR3nt: TGTGCCAGTAGTATAGCTAGGGCAAGCAATCAGCCCCAGCATTTT; CDR3aa: CASSIARASNQPQHF
abundance: -; d_gene: -; j_gene: TRBJ2-7; v_gene: TRBV10-3; CDR3nt: TGTGCCATCAGCGCCGGGAGCACCTACGAGCAGTACTTC; CDR3aa: CAISAGSTYEQYF
abundance: -; d_gene: -; j_gene: TRBJ2-2; v_gene: TRBV28; CDR3nt: TGTGCCAGCAGTTGGGTTGGGTCCGTCGGGGAGCTGTTTTTT; CDR3aa: CASSWVGSVGELFF
abundance: -; d_gene: -; j_gene: TRBJ2-7; v_gene: TRBV7-8; CDR3nt: TGTGCCAGCAGCTTAAGGCGGGACCGGGGGGAGCAGTACTTC; CDR3aa: CASSLRRDRGEQYF
abundance: -; d_gene: -; j_gene: TRBJ2-6; v_gene: TRBV7-6; CDR3nt: TGTGCCAGCAGCTTAAGCTCAGGGTATTTTTCTGGGGCCAACGTCCTGACTTTC; CDR3aa: CASSLSSGYFSGANVLTF
abundance: -; d_gene: TRBD2; j_gene: TRBJ2-1; v_gene: TRBV19; CDR3nt: TGTGCCAGTAGTAGCGGGACTACCTCCTACAATGAGCAGTTCTTC; CDR3aa: CASSSGTTSYNEQFF
abundance: -; d_gene: -; j_gene: TRBJ1-1; v_gene: TRBV5-5; CDR3nt: TGTGCCAGCAGCCGTTGGGGAGCGACTGAAGCTTTCTTT; CDR3aa: CASSRWGATEAFF
abundance: -; d_gene: TRBD1; j_gene: TRBJ2-3; v_gene: TRBV7-9; CDR3nt: TGTGCCAGCAGCCCCCGGGACAGCAGCACAGATACGCAGTATTTT; CDR3aa: CASSPRDSSTDTQYF